This TCR beta chain was sequenced during a study of T cells in Graves' hyperthyroidism and ophthalmopathy. In the study overall: Peripheral blood was collected at initial diagnosis, before any treatment. Points from the study as a whole: Most clonotypes that expanded in the thyroid above 0.001 also showed up in blood.

Germline V lookup: CDR1 SGDLS, CDR2 YYNGEE. The CDR3 loop spans 17 amino acids. Trimming at V came to 4 bases and at J to 11 bases, leaving 18 bases not matched to a gene. This clonotype came up a few times. The target antigen is unknown. Ophthalmopathy patients had Clinical Activity Score at least 3, NOSPECS grade at least 4, duration under 3 months. Not enrolled were patients with uncontrolled infection, other autoimmune disease, pregnancy or lactation. Amplified TCR beta CDR3 regions came from RNA transcripts. The HTBI primer set served for first-round RT-PCR of the TCR CDR3. From the multiplex PCR reads, TCRdb called clonotypes with MiXCR, one entry per CDR3 protein. The sample contains a few hundred thousand distinct CDR3 sequences, roughly 14% of which appear only once.

The chain recombines TRBV9 with TRBJ2-1, with 10 positions matching TRBD2. This TCR was recovered from a woman aged 30 to 39 with Graves' ophthalmopathy. Sequencing used blood. The CDR3 coding sequence is TGTGCCAGCAGCCCCACCGGGGGGAGCGGGGGGGCGCATCAGCAGTTCTTC. It translates to CASSPTGGSGGAHQQFF.